Below are 22 T cell receptor beta chains sequenced from a single sample in a study of T-cell memory formation after mild COVID-19 (dated by TCRdb to about 2021). Receptor libraries were prepared by 5' RACE. The data were produced on an Illumina NovaSeq 6000. TCRdb ran its own pipeline on the public reads, namely fastp trimming at Q25 and MiXCR clone calling, and kept in-frame beta chains. Merged by CDR3 protein, the rows form single entries marked with the most common genes and DNA. The sample yields approximately 180,000 distinct CDR3 sequences; about a sixth were counted once. Jointly, the top ten make up roughly 2.1% of the sample. Sequencing used PBMCs or a T cell subset sorted from them (not recorded which). These receptors all come from an adult woman who had mild COVID-19 (a few samples of this study predate the infection). The sample titles of this study are shuffled in the database, so cell type and time point are left out; the donor was told from shared clones.

The chain employs TRBV6-2 or TRBV6-3 and TRBJ2-3, with 10 positions matching TRBD2. J lost 2 bases, V lost 2 bases, and 7 bases had no gene match. CDR1 MNHEY and CDR2 SVGEGT come from the germline V gene. This CDR3 comprises 17 residues. Here the CDR3 reads CASSYGRLAGYTDTQYF. The CDR3 DNA sequence: TGTGCCAGCAGTTACGGTCGACTAGCGGGTTACACAGATACGCAGTATTTT.

Concerning this clonotype: One end of the junction varies from germline; a read error may be responsible. The V gene is TRBV18, the J gene TRBJ1-1; D is possibly TRBD1 (5 bases). This CDR3 comprises 12 residues. Germline loops: CDR1 KGHSH, CDR2 LQKENI. The CDR3, as DNA: TGTGCCAGCTCACCTCTCCGGGGGGAAGCTTTCTTC. It translates to CASSPLRGEAFF.

This clonotype was seen a few times. V gene TRBV10-2 combines with J gene TRBJ2-7, with 7 bases fitting TRBD1. J lost 2 bases, V lost 6 bases, and 4 bases had no gene match. This CDR3 has 13 amino acids. Per the germline V gene, CDR1 is WSHSY and CDR2 is SAAADI. Here the CDR3 reads CASSHDRAYEQYF. As DNA, the CDR3 is TGCGCCAGCAGCCACGACAGGGCCTACGAGCAGTACTTC.

This clonotype has ten or more counts. The CDR3 DNA reads as TGCGCCAGCAGGTCGACAGGGGCGCATATGGATGAAAAACTGTTTTTT. Its protein product is CASRSTGAHMDEKLFF. The chain uses TRBV5-1 and TRBJ1-4, with 8 bases matching TRBD1. This CDR3 has 16 residues. CDR1 and CDR2 (germline): SGHRS, YFSETQ. The V and J ends lost 5 bases and 6 bases, in that order; junction bases with no gene match: 12.

V is TRBV3-1 and J is TRBJ2-4, with D uncertain. CDR1 and CDR2 (germline): LGHDT, YNNKEL (reference sequence). V dropped 2 bases and J dropped 2 bases, with 1 base sitting between them. This CDR3 is built from 12 residues. The CDR3: CASSQPKNIQYF. DNA of the CDR3: TGTGCCAGCAGCCAACCCAAAAACATTCAGTACTTC.

The chain links TRBV29-1 to TRBJ1-2, with TRBD1 as a possible D gene (5 bases). This CDR3 is built from 14 residues. Trimming left V 5 bases short and J 0 bases short, with 13 bases between. Germline CDR1 is SQVTM and CDR2 is ANQGSEA. The CDR3 protein is CSVNGRGTNYGYTF. In DNA form, the CDR3 reads TGCAGCGTTAACGGGAGGGGCACTAACTATGGCTACACCTTC.

This clonotype has just a few counts. The chain links TRBV6-5 to TRBJ1-6, with TRBD1 identical over 9 bases. The length of the CDR3 is 18 residues. Per germline, CDR1 MNHEY and CDR2 SVGAGI. V shed 2 bases and J 10 bases; nucleotides not matched to a gene: 15. CDR3 sequence reads: CASSYPRNTGGVGSPLHF. Written as DNA, the CDR3 is TGTGCCAGCAGTTACCCACGCAATACAGGGGGCGTAGGGTCACCCCTCCACTTT.

V usage is TRBV27 and J usage is TRBJ2-1, with TRBD2 as a possible D gene (6 bases). The germline gives CDR1 MNHEY, CDR2 SMNVEV (reference sequence). The CDR3 contains 14 residues. The V end was cut by 2 bases, the J end by 9 bases, with 14 bases between. The DNA of the CDR3 is TGTGCCAGCAGTTTAGGGGGAGGCCGCGGTGAGCAGTTCTTC. It encodes CASSLGGGRGEQFF.

The J gene is TRBJ2-3, the V gene TRBV29-1; no firm D call. This CDR3 contains 10 residues. CDR1 is SQVTM, CDR2 ANQGSEA, per germline. Trimming removed 6 bases from V and 2 bases from J, with 3 bases in between. The CDR3 sequence: CSVDTDTQYF. The CDR3 DNA is TGCAGCGTGGACACAGATACGCAGTATTTT.

This clonotype was counted ten times or more. The CDR3 is CASRDRGSGELFF. CDR3 in DNA: TGCGCCAGCAGAGATCGCGGAAGCGGGGAGCTGTTTTTT. The chain carries TRBV5-1 and TRBJ2-2; D uncertain. V gave up 5 bases and J gave up 7 bases, with 12 bases separating them. CDR3 length: 13 residues. Germline V gene sequence: CDR1 SGHRS, CDR2 YFSETQ.

This clonotype was seen more than once but under ten times. The rearrangement uses TRBV11-2 and TRBJ1-1; D is unclear. Trimming shortened V by 7 bases and J by 0 bases, and 12 bases separated the two germline ends. CDR3 length: 14 residues. CDR1 and CDR2 from the germline V gene are SGHAT and FQNNGV. For the CDR3, the DNA is TGTGCCAGCACCTTGTCCCAGTTGAACACTGAAGCTTTCTTT. Encoded protein: CASTLSQLNTEAFF. The entire variable domain, with the rest obtained from reference TRBV11-2 and TRBJ1-1, is as follows: EAGVAQSPRYKIIEKRQSVAFWCNPISGHATLYWYQQILGQGPKLLIQFQNNGVVDDSQLPKDRFSAERLKGVDSTLKIQPAKLEDSAVYLCASTLSQLNTEAFFGQGTRLTVV.

This chain links TRBV5-1 with TRBJ1-1, with unresolved D. Trimming took off 4 bases at V and 4 bases at J, with 20 bases between the two ends. CDR3 size: 16 residues. Germline CDR1 is SGHRS and CDR2 is YFSETQ. The CDR3 DNA reads as TGCGCCAGCAGCCCCAATGAGCGCAGAGGTTCCACTGAAGCTTTCTTT. Its protein product is CASSPNERRGSTEAFF.

There are a few counts of this clonotype. The chain couples TRBV11-3 to TRBJ2-5, with a possible D match to TRBD2 (6 bases). V dropped 4 bases and J dropped 4 bases, with 10 bases sitting between them. Germline lookup yields CDR1 SGHNT and CDR2 YENEEA. The CDR3 runs 13 residues. This CDR3 is CASSWQEGETQYF. CDR3 DNA sequence: TGTGCCAGCAGCTGGCAGGAGGGAGAGACCCAGTACTTC. The variable domain in full, with the rest retrieved from reference TRBV11-3 and TRBJ2-5, is EAGVVQSPRYKIIEKKQPVAFWCNPISGHNTLYWYLQNLGQGPELLIRYENEEAVDDSQLPKDRFSAERLKGVDSTLKIQPAELGDSAVYLCASSWQEGETQYFGPGTRLLVL.

This clonotype was counted between two and nine times. The rearrangement uses TRBV3-1 and TRBJ2-1, with 8 nucleotides matching TRBD2. The CDR3 runs 16 residues. Unmatched junction bases numbered 4, after V lost 1 base and J lost 2 bases. Looked up from germline, CDR1 is LGHDT and CDR2 is YNNKEL (reference sequence). Written as DNA, the CDR3 is TGTGCCAGCAGCCAAGGGGGCGGGGGGCCCTACAATGAGCAGTTCTTC. As protein: CASSQGGGGPYNEQFF.

This clonotype has only a few counts. V gene TRBV5-1 combines with J gene TRBJ1-1; D possibly corresponds to TRBD1 (5 bases). Germline V gene lookup returns CDR1 SGHRS and CDR2 YFSETQ. The CDR3 covers 14 residues. V was trimmed by 4 bases and J by 3 bases, leaving 13 bases between them. Written as DNA, the CDR3 is TGCGCCAGCAGCAGGGGCGAAGGGGACACTGAAGCTTTCTTT. This codes for CASSRGEGDTEAFF.

A few counts support this clonotype. This rearrangement joins TRBV20-1 to TRBJ2-5; 12 positions match TRBD2. V was pared by 5 bases and J by 5 bases, with 6 bases of the junction left unmatched. CDR1 and CDR2 from the germline V gene are DFQATT and SNEGSKA (reference sequence). This CDR3 region has 14 residues. CDR3 coding DNA: TGCAGTGCTCCCCTAGCGGGGGGGCGGGAGACCCAGTACTTC. Its protein product is CSAPLAGGRETQYF.

This clonotype appeared a few times. V and J are TRBV12-3 or TRBV12-4 and TRBJ2-2; a weak D match, TRBD1 (6 bases). The CDR3 totals 19 residues. The V end was cut by 5 bases, the J end by 1 base, with 23 bases between. The CDR3 region has the DNA TGTGCCAGCAGTCTTCTTCCCCAAACAGGGATGGGGAACACCGGGGAGCTGTTTTTT. Protein sequence: CASSLLPQTGMGNTGELFF.

This clonotype was seen more than once but under ten times. The gene calls are TRBV7-8 and TRBJ1-2; D uncertain. Germline values: CDR1 SGHVS, CDR2 FQNEAQ. CDR3 length: 13 residues. Trimming shortened V by 2 bases and J by 3 bases, and 7 bases separated the two germline ends. As DNA, the CDR3 is TGTGCCAGCAGCTTACAGGAATACTATGGCTACACCTTC. It is translated as CASSLQEYYGYTF.

There are a few counts of this clonotype. V usage is TRBV5-1 and J usage is TRBJ2-7; D call uncertain. The germline V gene has CDR1 SGHRS and CDR2 YFSETQ. The CDR3 is 16 amino acids. V was clipped by 5 bases and J by 0 bases, with 18 bases between them. In DNA, the CDR3 is TGCGCCAGCAGTCTCCCGGGCGCAGGAGACTCCTACGAGCAGTACTTC. Translated: CASSLPGAGDSYEQYF.

V and J are TRBV11-2 and TRBJ2-1; 12 bases align to TRBD2. J was trimmed by 4 bases and V by 1 base; bases with no gene match: 5. Germline assignment: CDR1 SGHAT and CDR2 FQNNGV. The length of the CDR3 is 17 residues. The CDR3 DNA is TGTGCCAGCAGCTTAGGCACTAGCGGGGGGTTTTACAATGAGCAGTTCTTC. It is translated as CASSLGTSGGFYNEQFF.

The chain links TRBV6-1 to TRBJ2-3; a weak D match, TRBD2 (5 bases). The germline gives CDR1 MNHNS, CDR2 SASEGT. Trimming stripped 2 bases from V and 0 bases from J, with 12 bases between. The CDR3 is 16 residues long. CDR3 region: CASSERMGVSTDTQYF. CDR3 in DNA: TGTGCCAGCAGTGAAAGGATGGGAGTTAGCACAGATACGCAGTATTTT.

This clonotype was found a few times. CDR3 sequence (DNA): TGTGCCAGCGGAGGAGGACTAGCTGGCGAGCAGTACTTC. It specifies CASGGGLAGEQYF. The chain carries TRBV7-9 and TRBJ2-7; 8 bases line up with TRBD2. The germline V gene encodes CDR1 SEHNR and CDR2 FQNEAQ (reference sequence). V was pared by 8 bases and J by 6 bases, with 9 bases of the junction left unmatched. This CDR3 spans 13 amino acids. The entire variable domain, with the rest obtained from reference TRBV7-9 and TRBJ2-7, is as follows: DTGVSQNPRHKITKRGQNVTFRCDPISEHNRLYWYRQTLGQGPEFLTYFQNEAQLEKSRLLSDRFSAERPKGSFSTLEIQRTEQGDSAMYLCASGGGLAGEQYFGPGTRLTVT.